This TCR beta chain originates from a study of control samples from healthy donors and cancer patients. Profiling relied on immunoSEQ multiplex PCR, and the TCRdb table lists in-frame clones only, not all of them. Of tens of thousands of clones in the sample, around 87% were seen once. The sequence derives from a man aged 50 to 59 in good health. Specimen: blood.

The DNA of the CDR3 is TGTGCCAGCAGCCTCACCCTCACAGGGGTTACTGAAGCTTTCTTT. Translating gives CASSLTLTGVTEAFF. The chain employs TRBV5-4 and TRBJ1-1; 7 nucleotides match TRBD1. This CDR3 comprises 15 residues. Germline CDR1 reads SGHNT; CDR2 reads YYREEE (reference sequence). J lost 5 bases, V lost 4 bases, and 11 bases had no gene match.